This T cell receptor beta chain was recorded in a study of CD8+ T cells in alopecia areata. RNA was extracted and reverse transcribed into cDNA as the sequencing template. The method was immunoSEQ multiplex PCR; TCRdb's version includes in-frame clones alone and lacks a portion of them. The table records under 30,000 clones, 40% to 65% of them present only once. Germline V gives CDR1 SQVTM, CDR2 ANQGSEA. This CDR3 region has 14 residues. With 5 bases removed from V and 4 bases from J, the gap between germline ends came to 18 bases. Sample: NKG2D-high CD8+ T cells sorted from blood. The chain couples TRBV29-1 to TRBJ2-7; the D gene is possibly TRBD1 (6 bases). This TCR was recovered from a human donor with alopecia areata. This CDR3 reads CSVSDRTPLYEQYF. The CDR3 DNA reads as TGCAGCGTTTCAGACAGGACACCATTATACGAGCAGTACTTC.